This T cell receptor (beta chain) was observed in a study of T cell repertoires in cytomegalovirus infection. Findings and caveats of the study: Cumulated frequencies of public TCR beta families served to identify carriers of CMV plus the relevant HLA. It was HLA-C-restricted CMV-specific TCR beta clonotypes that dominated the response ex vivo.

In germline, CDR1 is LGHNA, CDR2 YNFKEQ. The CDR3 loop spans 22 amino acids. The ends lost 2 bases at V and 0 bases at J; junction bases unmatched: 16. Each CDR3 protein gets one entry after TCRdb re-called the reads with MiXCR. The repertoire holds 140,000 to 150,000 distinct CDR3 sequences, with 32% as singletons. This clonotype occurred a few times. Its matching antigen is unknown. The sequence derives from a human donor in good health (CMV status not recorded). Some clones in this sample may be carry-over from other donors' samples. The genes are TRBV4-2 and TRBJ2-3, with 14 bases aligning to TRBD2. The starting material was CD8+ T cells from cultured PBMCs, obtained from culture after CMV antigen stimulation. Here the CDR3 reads CASSQKYPFGTSGGQSTDTQYF. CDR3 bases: TGTGCCAGCAGCCAAAAATACCCCTTTGGGACTAGCGGGGGACAGAGCACAGATACGCAGTATTTT.